This T cell receptor beta chain is from a study of blood T cell repertoires in COVID-19. About the study: Samples taken during acute and convalescent COVID-19 were collected in the United States, Italy and Spain.

As processed by the authors: Estimation of nucleated cell counts relied on the amplification of reference gene primers. The repertoire was sequenced with immunoSEQ multiplex PCR; TCRdb's copy has only in-frame clones and lacks some. That table gives V, J and clone size, and the DNA gave D and trimming. The sample has 70,000 to 100,000 clones; roughly 72% are singletons. The CDR3 consists of 16 residues. The V gene's germline CDR1 is KGHSH and CDR2 LQKENI. J gave up 1 base and V 1 base, and 5 bases lay outside the gene matches. The TCR sequence derives from a woman aged 55-70 years in a cohort sampled during active or convalescent COVID-19. Material: peripheral blood. The chain employs TRBV18 and TRBJ1-1; 8 bases agree with TRBD1. DNA for the CDR3: TGTGCCAGCTCACCACTTAAGGACAGGGAGAACACTGAAGCTTTCTTT. This gives the protein CASSPLKDRENTEAFF.